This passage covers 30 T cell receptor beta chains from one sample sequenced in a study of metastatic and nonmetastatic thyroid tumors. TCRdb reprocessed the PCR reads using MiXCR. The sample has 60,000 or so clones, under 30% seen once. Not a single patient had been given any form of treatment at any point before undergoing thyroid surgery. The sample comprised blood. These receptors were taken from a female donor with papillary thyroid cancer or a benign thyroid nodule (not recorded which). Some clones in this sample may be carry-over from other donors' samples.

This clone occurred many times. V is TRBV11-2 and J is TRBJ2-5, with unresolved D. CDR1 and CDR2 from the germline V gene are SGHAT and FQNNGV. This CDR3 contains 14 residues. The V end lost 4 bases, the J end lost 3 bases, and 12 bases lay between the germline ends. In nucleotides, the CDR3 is TGTGCCAGCAGCTCAGAATGGAGAGAAGAGACCCAGTACTTC. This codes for CASSSEWREETQYF.

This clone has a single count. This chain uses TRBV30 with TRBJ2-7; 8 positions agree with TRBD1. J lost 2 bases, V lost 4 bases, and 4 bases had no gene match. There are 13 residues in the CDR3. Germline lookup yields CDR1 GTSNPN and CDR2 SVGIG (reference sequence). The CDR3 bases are TGTGCCTGGATAACACAGGGGGCCTACGAGCAGTACTTC. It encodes CAWITQGAYEQYF.

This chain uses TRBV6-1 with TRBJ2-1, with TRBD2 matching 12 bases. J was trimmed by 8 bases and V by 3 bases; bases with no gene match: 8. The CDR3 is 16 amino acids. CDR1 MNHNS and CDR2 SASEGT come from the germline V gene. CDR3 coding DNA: TGTGCCAGCAGTGACCGGGCTAGCGGGGGGGCCGATGAGCAGTTCTTC. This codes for CASSDRASGGADEQFF.

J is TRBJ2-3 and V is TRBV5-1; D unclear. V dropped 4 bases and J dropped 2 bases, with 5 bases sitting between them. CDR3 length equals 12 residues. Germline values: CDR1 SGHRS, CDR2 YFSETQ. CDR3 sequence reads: CASSPDTDTQYF. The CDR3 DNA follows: TGCGCCAGCAGCCCGGACACAGATACGCAGTATTTT.

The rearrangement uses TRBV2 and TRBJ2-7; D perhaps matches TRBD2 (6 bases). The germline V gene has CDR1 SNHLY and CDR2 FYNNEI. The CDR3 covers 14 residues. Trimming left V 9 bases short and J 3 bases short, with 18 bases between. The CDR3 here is CASTPPEGIYEQYF. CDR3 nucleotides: TGTGCCAGTACCCCCCCGGAGGGGATCTACGAGCAGTACTTC.

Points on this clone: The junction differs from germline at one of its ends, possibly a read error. CDR3 nucleotides: TGTGCCAGCAGCCCGGGGGCTTCGCGGGAGCAATACTTC. This codes for CASSPGASREQYF. The chain uses TRBV5-4 and TRBJ2-7; possible D gene TRBD2, 7 bases. CDR1 is SGHNT, CDR2 YYREEE, per germline (reference sequence). The CDR3 contains 13 residues.

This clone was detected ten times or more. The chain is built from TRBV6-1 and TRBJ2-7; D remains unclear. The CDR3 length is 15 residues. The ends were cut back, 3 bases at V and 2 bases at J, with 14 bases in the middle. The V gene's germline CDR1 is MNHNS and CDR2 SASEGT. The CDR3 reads CASSDPAGPTYEQYF. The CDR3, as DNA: TGTGCCAGCAGTGACCCAGCCGGGCCCACCTACGAGCAGTACTTC.

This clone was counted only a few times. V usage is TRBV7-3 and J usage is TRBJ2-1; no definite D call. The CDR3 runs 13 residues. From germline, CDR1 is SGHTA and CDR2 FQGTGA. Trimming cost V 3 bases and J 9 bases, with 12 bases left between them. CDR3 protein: CASSFPGRIEQFF. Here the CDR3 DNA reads TGTGCCAGCAGCTTCCCCGGTCGGATTGAGCAGTTCTTC.

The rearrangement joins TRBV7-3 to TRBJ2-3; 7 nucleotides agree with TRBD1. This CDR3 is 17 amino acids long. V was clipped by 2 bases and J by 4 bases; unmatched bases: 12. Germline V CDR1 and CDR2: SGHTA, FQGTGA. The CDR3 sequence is CASSLLPRTGKADTQYF. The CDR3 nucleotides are TGTGCCAGCAGCTTATTGCCCCGGACAGGAAAGGCAGATACGCAGTATTTT. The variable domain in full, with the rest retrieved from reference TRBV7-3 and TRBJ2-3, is GAGVSQTPSNKVTEKGKYVELRCDPISGHTALYWYRQSLGQGPEFLIYFQGTGAADDSGLPNDRFFAVRPEGSVSTLKIQRTERGDSAVYLCASSLLPRTGKADTQYFGPGTRLTVL.

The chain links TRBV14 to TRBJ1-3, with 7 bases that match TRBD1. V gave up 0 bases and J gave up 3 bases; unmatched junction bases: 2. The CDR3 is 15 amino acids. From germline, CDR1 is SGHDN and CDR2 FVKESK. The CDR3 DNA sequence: TGTGCCAGCAGCCAAGAGACAGGGAGTGGAAACACCATATATTTT. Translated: CASSQETGSGNTIYF.

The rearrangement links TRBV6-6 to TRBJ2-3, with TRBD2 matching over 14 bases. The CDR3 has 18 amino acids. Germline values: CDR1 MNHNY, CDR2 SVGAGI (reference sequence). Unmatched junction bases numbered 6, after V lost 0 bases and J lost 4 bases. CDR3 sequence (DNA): TGTGCCAGCAGTTACTCTTCAGGGACTAGCGGGAGTGCAGATACGCAGTATTTT. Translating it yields CASSYSSGTSGSADTQYF.

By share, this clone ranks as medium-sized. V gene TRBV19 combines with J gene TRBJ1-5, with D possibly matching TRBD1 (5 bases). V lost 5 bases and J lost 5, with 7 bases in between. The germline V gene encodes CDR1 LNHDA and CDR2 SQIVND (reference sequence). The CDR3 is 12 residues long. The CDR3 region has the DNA TGTGCCAGTAGTTGGGGGTATCAGCCCCAGCATTTT. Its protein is CASSWGYQPQHF.

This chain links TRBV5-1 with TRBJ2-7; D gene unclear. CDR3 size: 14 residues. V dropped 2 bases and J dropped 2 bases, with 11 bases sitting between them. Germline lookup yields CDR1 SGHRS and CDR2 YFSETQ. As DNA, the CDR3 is TGCGCCAGCAGCTTATCGGACCAGGCCTACGAGCAGTACTTC. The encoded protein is CASSLSDQAYEQYF. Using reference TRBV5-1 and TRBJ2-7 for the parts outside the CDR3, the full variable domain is KAGVTQTPRYLIKTRGQQVTLSCSPISGHRSVSWYQQTPGQGLQFLFEYFSETQRNKGNFPGRFSGRQFSNSRSEMNVSTLELGDSALYLCASSLSDQAYEQYFGPGTRLTVT.

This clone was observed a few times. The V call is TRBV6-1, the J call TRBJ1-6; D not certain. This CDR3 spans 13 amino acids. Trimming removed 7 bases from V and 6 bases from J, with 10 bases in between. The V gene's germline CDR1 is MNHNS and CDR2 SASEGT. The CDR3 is CASTSTANSPLHF. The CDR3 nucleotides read TGTGCCAGCACCTCCACGGCTAATTCACCCCTCCACTTT.

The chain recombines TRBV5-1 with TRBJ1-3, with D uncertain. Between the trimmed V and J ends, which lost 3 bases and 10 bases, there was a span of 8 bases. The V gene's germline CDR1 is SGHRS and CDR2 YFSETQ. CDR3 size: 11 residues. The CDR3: CASSSSGTIYF. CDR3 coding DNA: TGCGCCAGCAGCTCCAGTGGTACCATATATTTT. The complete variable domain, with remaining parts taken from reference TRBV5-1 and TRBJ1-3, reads KAGVTQTPRYLIKTRGQQVTLSCSPISGHRSVSWYQQTPGQGLQFLFEYFSETQRNKGNFPGRFSGRQFSNSRSEMNVSTLELGDSALYLCASSSSGTIYFGEGSWLTVV.

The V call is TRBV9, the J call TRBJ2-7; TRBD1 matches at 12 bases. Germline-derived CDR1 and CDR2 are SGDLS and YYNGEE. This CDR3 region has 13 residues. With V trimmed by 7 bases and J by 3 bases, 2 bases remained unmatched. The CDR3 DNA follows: TGTGCCAGCGGGACAGGGGGCCTCTACGAGCAGTACTTC. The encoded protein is CASGTGGLYEQYF.

DNA for the CDR3: TGTGCCAGCAGCCAATCAGGCGGTTCTGGGGCCAACGTCCTGACTTTC. Residues: CASSQSGGSGANVLTF. The V gene is TRBV4-2, the J gene TRBJ2-6; D is uncertain. The length of the CDR3 is 16 residues. Germline CDR1 and CDR2: LGHNA and YNFKEQ. Trimming took 2 bases from V and 1 from J, leaving 9 bases between them.

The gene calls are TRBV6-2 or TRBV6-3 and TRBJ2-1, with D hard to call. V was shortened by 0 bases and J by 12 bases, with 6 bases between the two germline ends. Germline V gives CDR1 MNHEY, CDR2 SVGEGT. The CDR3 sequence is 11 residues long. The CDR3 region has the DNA TGTGCCAGCAGTTACTCGATAGTGCAGTTCTTC. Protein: CASSYSIVQFF.

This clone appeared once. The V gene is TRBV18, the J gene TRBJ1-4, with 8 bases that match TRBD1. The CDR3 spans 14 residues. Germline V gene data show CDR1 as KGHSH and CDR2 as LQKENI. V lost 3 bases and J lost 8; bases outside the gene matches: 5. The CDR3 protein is CASSPDRVGEKLFF. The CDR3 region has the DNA TGTGCCAGCTCACCGGACAGGGTCGGGGAAAAACTGTTTTTT.

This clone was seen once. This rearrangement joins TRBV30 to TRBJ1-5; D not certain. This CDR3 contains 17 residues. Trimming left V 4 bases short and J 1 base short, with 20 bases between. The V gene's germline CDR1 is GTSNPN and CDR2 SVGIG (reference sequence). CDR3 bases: TGTGCCTGGACCCCTTTGGATTCCAAAGCAAGCAATCAGCCCCAGCATTTT. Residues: CAWTPLDSKASNQPQHF.

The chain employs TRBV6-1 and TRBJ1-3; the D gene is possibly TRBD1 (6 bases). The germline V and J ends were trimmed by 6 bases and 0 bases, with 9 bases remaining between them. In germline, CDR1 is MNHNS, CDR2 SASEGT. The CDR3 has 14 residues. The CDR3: CASRQGFSGNTIYF. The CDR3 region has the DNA TGTGCCAGCAGACAGGGATTCTCTGGAAACACCATATATTTT.

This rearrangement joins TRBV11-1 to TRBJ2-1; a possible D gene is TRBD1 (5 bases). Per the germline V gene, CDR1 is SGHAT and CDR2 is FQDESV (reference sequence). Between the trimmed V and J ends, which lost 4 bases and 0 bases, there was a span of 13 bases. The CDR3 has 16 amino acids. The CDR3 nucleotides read TGTGCCAGCAGCTCTTCGGACAAGAGCTCCTACAATGAGCAGTTCTTC. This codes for CASSSSDKSSYNEQFF.

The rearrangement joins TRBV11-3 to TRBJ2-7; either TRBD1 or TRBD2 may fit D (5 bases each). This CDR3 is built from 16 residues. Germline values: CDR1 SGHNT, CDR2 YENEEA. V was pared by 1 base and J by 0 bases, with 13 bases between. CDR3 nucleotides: TGTGCCAGCAGCTTAGGGGACGGGCGGAGCTCCTACGAGCAGTACTTC. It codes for CASSLGDGRSSYEQYF. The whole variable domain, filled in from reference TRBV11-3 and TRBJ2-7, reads EAGVVQSPRYKIIEKKQPVAFWCNPISGHNTLYWYLQNLGQGPELLIRYENEEAVDDSQLPKDRFSAERLKGVDSTLKIQPAELGDSAVYLCASSLGDGRSSYEQYFGPGTRLTVT.

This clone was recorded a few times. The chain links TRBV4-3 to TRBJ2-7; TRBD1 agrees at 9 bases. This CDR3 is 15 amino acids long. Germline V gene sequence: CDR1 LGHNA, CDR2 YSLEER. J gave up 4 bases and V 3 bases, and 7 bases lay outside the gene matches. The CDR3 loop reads CASSQMAQGAYEQYF. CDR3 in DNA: TGCGCCAGCAGCCAGATGGCACAGGGGGCTTACGAGCAGTACTTC.

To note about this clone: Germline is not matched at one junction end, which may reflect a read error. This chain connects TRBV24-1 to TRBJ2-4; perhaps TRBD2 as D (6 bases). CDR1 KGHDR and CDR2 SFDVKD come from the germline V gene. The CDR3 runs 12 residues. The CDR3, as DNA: TGTGCCACCAGTGATTTGCGCGGGGATGAGCGCTTC. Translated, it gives CATSDLRGDERF.

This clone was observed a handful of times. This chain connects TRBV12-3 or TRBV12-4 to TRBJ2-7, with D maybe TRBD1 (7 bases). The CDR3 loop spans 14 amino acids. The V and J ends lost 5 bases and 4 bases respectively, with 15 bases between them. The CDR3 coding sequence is TGTGCCAGCAGTCTTCAGGGGGGCCCGTACGAGCAGTACTTC. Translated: CASSLQGGPYEQYF.

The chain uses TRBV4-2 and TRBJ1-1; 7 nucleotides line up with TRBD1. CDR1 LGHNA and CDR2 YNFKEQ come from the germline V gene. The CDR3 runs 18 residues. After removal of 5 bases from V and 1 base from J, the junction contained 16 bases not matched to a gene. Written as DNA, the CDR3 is TGTGCCAGCAGCGGAACCAGGGGGTCAGGGTTAGGGAACACTGAAGCTTTCTTT. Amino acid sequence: CASSGTRGSGLGNTEAFF.

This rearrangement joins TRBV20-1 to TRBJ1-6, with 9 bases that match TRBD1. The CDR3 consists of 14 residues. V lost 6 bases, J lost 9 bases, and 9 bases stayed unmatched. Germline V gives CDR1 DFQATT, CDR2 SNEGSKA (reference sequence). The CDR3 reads CSATDRGLVSPLHF. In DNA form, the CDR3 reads TGCAGTGCAACGGACAGGGGACTTGTTTCACCCCTCCACTTT.

The CDR3, as DNA: TGTGCCAGCAAAGGGGTTGATACCTACAATGAGCAGTTCTTC. It yields the protein CASKGVDTYNEQFF. The rearrangement links TRBV12-3 or TRBV12-4 to TRBJ2-1; D possibly corresponds to TRBD1 (5 bases). The CDR3 is 14 amino acids. Trimming shortened V by 7 bases and J by 2 bases, and 12 bases separated the two germline ends.

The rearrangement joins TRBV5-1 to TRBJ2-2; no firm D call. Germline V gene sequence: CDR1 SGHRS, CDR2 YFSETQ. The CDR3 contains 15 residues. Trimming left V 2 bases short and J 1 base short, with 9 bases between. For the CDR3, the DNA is TGCGCCAGCAGCTTATCCGAACAGAACACCGGGGAGCTGTTTTTT. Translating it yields CASSLSEQNTGELFF.